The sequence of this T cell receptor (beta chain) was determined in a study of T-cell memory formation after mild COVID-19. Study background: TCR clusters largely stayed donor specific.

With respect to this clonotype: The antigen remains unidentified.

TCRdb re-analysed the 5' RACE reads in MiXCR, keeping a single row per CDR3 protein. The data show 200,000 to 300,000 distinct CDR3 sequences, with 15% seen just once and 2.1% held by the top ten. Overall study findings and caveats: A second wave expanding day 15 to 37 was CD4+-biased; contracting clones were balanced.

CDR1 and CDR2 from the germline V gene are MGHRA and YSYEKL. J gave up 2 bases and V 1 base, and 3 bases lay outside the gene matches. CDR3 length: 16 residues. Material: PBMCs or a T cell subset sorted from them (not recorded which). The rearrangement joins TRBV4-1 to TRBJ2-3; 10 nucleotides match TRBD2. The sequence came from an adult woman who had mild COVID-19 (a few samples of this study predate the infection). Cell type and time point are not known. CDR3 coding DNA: TGCGCCAGCAGCCAAGTTACTAGCGGGACCACAGATACGCAGTATTTT. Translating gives CASSQVTSGTTDTQYF.